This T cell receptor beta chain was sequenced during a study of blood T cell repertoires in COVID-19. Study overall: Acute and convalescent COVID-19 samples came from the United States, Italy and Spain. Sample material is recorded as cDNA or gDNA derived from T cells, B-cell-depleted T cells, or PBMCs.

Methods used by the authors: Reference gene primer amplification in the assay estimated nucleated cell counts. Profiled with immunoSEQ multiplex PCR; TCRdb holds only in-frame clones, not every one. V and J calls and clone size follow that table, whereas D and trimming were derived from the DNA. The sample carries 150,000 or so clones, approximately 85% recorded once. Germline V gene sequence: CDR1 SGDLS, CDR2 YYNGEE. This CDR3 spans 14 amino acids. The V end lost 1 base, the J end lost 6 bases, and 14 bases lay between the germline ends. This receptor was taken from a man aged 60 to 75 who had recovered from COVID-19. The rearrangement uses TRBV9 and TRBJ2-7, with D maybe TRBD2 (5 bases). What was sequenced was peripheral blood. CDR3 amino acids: CASSVSQARGEQYF. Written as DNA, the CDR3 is TGTGCCAGCAGCGTATCGCAGGCCCGGGGCGAGCAGTACTTC.